Presented here are 18 T cell receptor beta chains from one specimen sequenced in a study of blood T cell repertoires in COVID-19 (dated by TCRdb to the early 2020s). The method was the immunoSEQ multiplex PCR assay. This is the immuneACCESS table as TCRdb keeps it, with only in-frame sequences that have V and J called. A part of the clones is gone; compared with another copy, unresolved V genes explain less than half, and the rest is unexplained. Recorded for this sample are 80,000 to 95,000 clones; 70% to 90% of them occurred a single time. The leading ten clones occupy about 15% of the sample. Input material: peripheral blood. The receptor set was obtained from a woman aged 70-85 years with acute or convalescent COVID-19.

There are a few counts of this clone. The V and J genes are TRBV4-2 and TRBJ1-6; D perhaps matches TRBD1 (5 bases). This CDR3 contains 20 residues. Between the trimmed V and J ends, which lost 0 bases and 5 bases, there was a span of 23 bases. The V gene's germline CDR1 is LGHNA and CDR2 YNFKEQ. The CDR3 coding sequence is TGTGCCAGCAGCCAAGATATCCAGGGTTTGAGCTATTTTGATAATTCACCCCTCCACTTT. Translated: CASSQDIQGLSYFDNSPLHF.

This clone was recorded only once. The gene calls are TRBV24-1 and TRBJ2-1; tentative D call: TRBD2 (6 bases). V was pared by 3 bases and J by 8 bases, with 16 bases between. The length of the CDR3 is 15 residues. CDR1 is KGHDR and CDR2 is SFDVKD in the germline V gene. This CDR3 reads CATSDAGSLAYEQFF. CDR3 DNA: TGTGCCACCAGTGATGCCGGGAGCTTAGCGTATGAGCAGTTCTTC.

V and J are TRBV6-1 and TRBJ1-5; D is perhaps TRBD1 (5 bases). The CDR3 has 14 residues. With 3 bases removed from V and 5 bases from J, the gap between germline ends came to 11 bases. In germline, CDR1 is MNHNS, CDR2 SASEGT. CDR3 in amino acids: CASSEGQGYQPQHF. CDR3 nucleotide sequence: TGTGCCAGCAGTGAGGGGCAGGGATATCAGCCCCAGCATTTT.

This chain's CDR3 is CASSLPVTESSYNEQFF. CDR3 nucleotides: TGTGCCAGCAGCTTACCCGTGACTGAGAGCTCCTACAATGAGCAGTTCTTC. The chain employs TRBV7-9 and TRBJ2-1; no reliable D call. Trimming took 2 bases from V and 0 from J, leaving 14 bases between them. Germline assignment: CDR1 SEHNR and CDR2 FQNEAQ (reference sequence). This CDR3 is built from 17 residues.

The V call is TRBV4-1, the J call TRBJ2-3; possibly TRBD2 for D (5 bases). The length of the CDR3 is 14 residues. Between the trimmed V and J ends, which lost 2 bases and 0 bases, there was a span of 6 bases. Germline assignment: CDR1 MGHRA and CDR2 YSYEKL. CDR3 amino acids: CASSQTGSTDTQYF. The CDR3 DNA sequence: TGCGCCAGCAGCCAAACGGGAAGCACAGATACGCAGTATTTT.

This clone was seen only once. The gene calls are TRBV11-3 and TRBJ2-1; D possibly corresponds to TRBD2 (7 bases). The CDR3 length is 14 residues. V was cut by 9 bases and J by 1 base, with 13 bases left in between. Looked up from germline, CDR1 is SGHNT and CDR2 is YENEEA. The CDR3 coding sequence is TGTGCCAGTAATAGGGGGGGTTCCTACAATGAGCAGTTCTTC. Its translation is CASNRGGSYNEQFF.

This sequence joins TRBV28 and TRBJ1-1; 7 bases map to TRBD1. The CDR3 has 16 amino acids. V lost 6 bases, J lost 6 bases, and 16 bases stayed unmatched. The germline V gene encodes CDR1 MDHEN and CDR2 SYDVKM. CDR3 sequence: CASSQHQGERPAEAFF. The CDR3 DNA is TGTGCCAGCAGCCAACACCAGGGGGAGAGGCCCGCTGAAGCTTTCTTT. Variable domain in full (rest from reference TRBV28 and TRBJ1-1): DVKVTQSSRYLVKRTGEKVFLECVQDMDHENMFWYRQDPGLGLRLIYFSYDVKMKEKGDIPEGYSVSREKKERFSLILESASTNQTSMYLCASSQHQGERPAEAFFGQGTRLTVV.

V and J are TRBV29-1 and TRBJ1-4, with D possibly TRBD1 on 5 matching bases. The CDR3 is 13 residues long. V was cut by 2 bases and J by 3 bases, with 7 bases left in between. Germline V gene sequence: CDR1 SQVTM, CDR2 ANQGSEA. The CDR3 loop is CSVERGPNEKLFF. In DNA, the CDR3 is TGCAGCGTTGAAAGGGGTCCTAATGAAAAACTGTTTTTT. The variable domain in full, with the rest retrieved from reference TRBV29-1 and TRBJ1-4, is SAVISQKPSRDICQRGTSLTIQCQVDSQVTMMFWYRQQPGQSLTLIATANQGSEATYESGFVIDKFPISRPNLTFSTLTVSNMSPEDSSIYLCSVERGPNEKLFFGSGTQLSVL.

This rearrangement joins TRBV6-6 to TRBJ2-7; 8 bases align to TRBD2. Germline lookup yields CDR1 MNHNY and CDR2 SVGAGI (reference sequence). This CDR3 is 16 amino acids long. Trimming cost V 5 bases and J 3 bases; bases outside gene matches: 12. The CDR3 nucleotides are TGTGCCAGCAGTCCACCTACTAGCGGAACGGACTACGAGCAGTACGTC. It codes for CASSPPTSGTDYEQYV.

This chain uses TRBV29-1 with TRBJ2-5, with TRBD1 matching 7 bases. The CDR3 contains 14 residues. With V trimmed by 6 bases and J by 3 bases, 10 bases remained unmatched. Germline CDR1 reads SQVTM; CDR2 reads ANQGSEA. CDR3 sequence reads: CSVATGSVKETQYF. The CDR3 DNA sequence: TGCAGCGTAGCGACAGGGTCAGTGAAAGAGACCCAGTACTTC.

This clone appeared a few times. This chain links TRBV4-3 with TRBJ2-3, with 11 bases fitting TRBD2. V was clipped by 0 bases and J by 5 bases; unmatched bases: 1. CDR1 LGHNA and CDR2 YSLEER come from the germline V gene. This CDR3 is built from 15 residues. The CDR3 is CASSQDLAGGDTQYF. The DNA of the CDR3 is TGCGCCAGCAGCCAAGACCTAGCGGGAGGAGATACGCAGTATTTT.

This chain joins TRBV6-6 and TRBJ2-5, with D possibly matching TRBD1 (6 bases). CDR1 is MNHNY and CDR2 is SVGAGI in the germline V gene (reference sequence). This CDR3 spans 15 amino acids. V lost 5 bases and J lost 5, with 18 bases in between. The CDR3 here is CASSHPGESWETQYF. CDR3 coding DNA: TGTGCCAGCAGTCATCCAGGGGAGTCGTGGGAGACCCAGTACTTC.

The rearrangement links TRBV5-1 to TRBJ2-5, with D possibly TRBD1 on 5 matching bases. The V gene lost 4 bases and the J gene lost 5 bases, with 15 bases spanning the gap. From germline, CDR1 is SGHRS and CDR2 YFSETQ. The CDR3 totals 14 residues. The CDR3 is CASSENRLGETQYF. As DNA, the CDR3 is TGCGCCAGCAGCGAGAACAGGTTGGGTGAGACCCAGTACTTC. The variable domain in full, completed from reference TRBV5-1 and TRBJ2-5, reads KAGVTQTPRYLIKTRGQQVTLSCSPISGHRSVSWYQQTPGQGLQFLFEYFSETQRNKGNFPGRFSGRQFSNSRSEMNVSTLELGDSALYLCASSENRLGETQYFGPGTRLLVL.

The V gene is TRBV29-1, the J gene TRBJ2-5; 7 bases map to TRBD1. The CDR3 length is 14 residues. Trimming cost V 4 bases and J 3 bases; bases outside gene matches: 8. From germline, CDR1 is SQVTM and CDR2 ANQGSEA. CDR3 DNA: TGCAGCGTTGCCCCGGGACAGTGGGAAGAGACCCAGTACTTC. The encoded protein is CSVAPGQWEETQYF.

The chain employs TRBV7-9 and TRBJ2-1; possibly TRBD2 for D (7 bases). The CDR3 spans 17 residues. The germline CDR1 and CDR2 sequences are SEHNR and FQNEAQ (reference sequence). The germline V and J ends were trimmed by 1 base and 0 bases, with 13 bases remaining between them. CDR3 sequence reads: CASSLGGGGSSYNEQFF. The CDR3 DNA reads as TGTGCCAGCAGCTTAGGGGGGGGCGGGAGCTCCTACAATGAGCAGTTCTTC. The full variable domain, in which reference TRBV7-9 and TRBJ2-1 provide the parts outside the CDR3, is DTGVSQNPRHKITKRGQNVTFRCDPISEHNRLYWYRQTLGQGPEFLTYFQNEAQLEKSRLLSDRFSAERPKGSFSTLEIQRTEQGDSAMYLCASSLGGGGSSYNEQFFGPGTRLTVL.

V usage is TRBV28 and J usage is TRBJ2-7; TRBD2 matches 8 bases. The length of the CDR3 is 13 residues. After removal of 6 bases from V and 0 bases from J, the junction contained 1 base not matched to a gene. Germline CDR1 MDHEN, CDR2 SYDVKM. The DNA of the CDR3 is TGTGCCAGCAGAAGCGGGAGCTCCTACGAGCAGTACGTC. Its translation is CASRSGSSYEQYV.

The rearrangement uses TRBV4-2 and TRBJ2-5, with 11 nucleotides matching TRBD2. CDR3 length: 18 amino acids. Germline V CDR1 and CDR2: LGHNA, YNFKEQ. With 0 bases clipped from V and 5 bases from J, the junction kept 11 bases outside the gene matches. The CDR3 sequence: CASSQDTGLAGGGETQYF. The CDR3 nucleotides are TGTGCCAGCAGCCAAGATACTGGGCTAGCGGGGGGTGGGGAGACCCAGTACTTC.

The V call is TRBV4-1, the J call TRBJ2-1; 11 bases agree with TRBD2. This CDR3 contains 19 residues. With 0 bases clipped from V and 7 bases from J, the junction kept 14 bases outside the gene matches. Germline loops: CDR1 MGHRA, CDR2 YSYEKL. The CDR3 region has the DNA TGCGCCAGCAGCCAAGAAGGGGGCGTTGGTAGCGGGAGGGGAAATGAGCAGTTCTTC. Its translation: CASSQEGGVGSGRGNEQFF.